The clone carrying this T cell receptor (beta chain) has just one count. Antigen specificity is unknown. The CDR3 contains 14 residues. V was cut by 5 bases and J by 2 bases, with 12 bases left in between. Germline CDR1 SSHAT, CDR2 FNYEAQ (reference sequence). The data are from a study of OX40 agonist ivuxolimab in advanced cancers. At the level of the study: Each patient was given ivuxolimab into a vein every 2 weeks, at 0.01 to 10 mg/kg. The dose-escalation cohort was approximately 80% male, with a mean age of about 56 years, ranging about 23 to 90. Whole-study findings and limits: Low normalized T-cell clonal expansion was also seen in some nonresponders. Expansion of clones was among the lowest in partial responders at 0.1-3.0 mg/kg.

The method was immunoSEQ multiplex PCR; TCRdb's version includes in-frame clones alone and lacks a portion of them. Here the sample spans some 30,000 clones, around 74% being singletons. The receptor's source is an adult with an advanced solid tumor such as melanoma, head and neck, liver or kidney cancer. The sequencing here drew on CD4+ or CD8+ T cells sorted from blood, taken in a trial of the OX40 agonist ivuxolimab. The rearrangement joins TRBV7-7 to TRBJ2-5; the D is unclear. In DNA form, the CDR3 reads TGTGCCAGCAGCCACTACAAGGAGCAAGAGACCCAGTACTTC. Translated: CASSHYKEQETQYF.